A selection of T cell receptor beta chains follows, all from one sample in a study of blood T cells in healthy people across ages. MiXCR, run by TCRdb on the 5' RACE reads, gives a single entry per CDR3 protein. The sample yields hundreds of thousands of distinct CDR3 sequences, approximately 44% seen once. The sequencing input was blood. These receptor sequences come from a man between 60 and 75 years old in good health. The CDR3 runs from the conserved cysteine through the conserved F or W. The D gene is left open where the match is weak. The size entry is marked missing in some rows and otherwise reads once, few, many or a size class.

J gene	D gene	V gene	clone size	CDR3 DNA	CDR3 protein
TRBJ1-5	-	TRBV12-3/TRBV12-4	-	TGTGCCAGCAGTATAGCAGGCGGTCAGCCCCAGCATTTT	CASSIAGGQPQHF
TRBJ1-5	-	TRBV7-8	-	TGTGCCAGCAGCCACCGGGACGCGTCCAAGAATCAGCCCCAGCATTTT	CASSHRDASKNQPQHF
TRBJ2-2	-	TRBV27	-	TGTGCCAGCAGTGTTACGCTAGCCGGGGAGCTGTTTTTT	CASSVTLAGELFF
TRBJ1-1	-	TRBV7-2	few	TGTGCCAGCAGCTTAGGAGGCCGGGGAACTGGCACTGAAGCTTTCTTT	CASSLGGRGTGTEAFF
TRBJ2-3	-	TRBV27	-	TGTGCCAGCTCCCGGGCACCAGGCACAGATACGCAGTATTTT	CASSRAPGTDTQYF
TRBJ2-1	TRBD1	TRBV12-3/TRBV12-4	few	TGTGCCAGCAGACGCCTCGGGACAGGAGGGGCCTACAATGAGCAGTTCTTC	CASRRLGTGGAYNEQFF
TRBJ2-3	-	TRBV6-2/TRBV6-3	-	TGTGCCAGCGAGCCCCCAGCGGTGGGAGATACGCAGTATTTT	CASEPPAVGDTQYF
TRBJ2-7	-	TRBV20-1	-	TGCAGTGCTAGAGAGGCGGGGGAGCAGTACTTC	CSAREAGEQYF
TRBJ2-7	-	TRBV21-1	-	TGTGCCAGCAGCAAAGGAGCGGGACACCGCACCTACGAGCAGTACTTC	CASSKGAGHRTYEQYF
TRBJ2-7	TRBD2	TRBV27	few	TGTGCCAGCAGTATGACTAGCGGCTCCTACGAGCAGTACTTC	CASSMTSGSYEQYF
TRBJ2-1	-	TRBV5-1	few	TGCGCCAGCAGCTTGTCCGGGGCGATGTACTTC	CASSLSGAMYF
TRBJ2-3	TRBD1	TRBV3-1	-	TGTGCCAGCAGCTTGGGACAGGGAGGATTCACAGATACGCAGTATTTT	CASSLGQGGFTDTQYF
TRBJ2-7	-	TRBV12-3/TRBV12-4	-	TGTGCCAGCAGTTTTGTTGCAGGTATATCCTACGAGCAGTACTTC	CASSFVAGISYEQYF
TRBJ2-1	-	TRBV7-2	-	TGTGCCAGCAGCTCCGGGGCGGCAGGAGGAAATGAGCAGTTCTTC	CASSSGAAGGNEQFF
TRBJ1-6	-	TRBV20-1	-	TGCAGTGTCCGGGAAGGGAATTCACCCCTCCACTTT	CSVREGNSPLHF
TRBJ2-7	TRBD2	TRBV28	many	TGTGCCAGCAGAACAAGCGGGGGGGATGCCTACGAGCAGTACTTC	CASRTSGGDAYEQYF
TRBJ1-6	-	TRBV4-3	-	TGCGCCAGCAAGCACAGCAGCTCCTATAATTCACCCCTCCACTTT	CASKHSSSYNSPLHF
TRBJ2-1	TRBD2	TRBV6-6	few	TGTGCCAGCAGTACTAGCGGGGGGGCCGGTAATGAGCAGTTCTTC	CASSTSGGAGNEQFF
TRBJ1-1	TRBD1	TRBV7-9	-	TGTGCCAGCAGCGCCCGGGACAGGGGTATCGGGGCTTTCTTT	CASSARDRGIGAFF
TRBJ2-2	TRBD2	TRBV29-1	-	TGCAGCGTTGAAGATGAGACTAGCGGGTATCGATCGACCGGGGAGCTGTTTTTT	CSVEDETSGYRSTGELFF
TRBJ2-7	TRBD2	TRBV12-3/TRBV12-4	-	TGTGCCAGCAGTTTTAGCGGGGGGGGTGCCTACGAGCAGTACTTC	CASSFSGGGAYEQYF
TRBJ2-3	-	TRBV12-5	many	TGTGCTAGTGCCCCAAGAGAGGGGTTGGATACGCAGTATTTT	CASAPREGLDTQYF